A single sample is the source of the 27 T cell receptor beta chains below, sequenced in a study of response to subunit inactivated influenza vaccine. TCRdb analysed the RT-PCR reads with MiXCR anew, one entry per CDR3 protein. The sample includes about 530,000 distinct CDR3 sequences, around 11% of them seen just once. The sample here was PBMCs from blood, taken on the day of vaccination. These receptors were obtained from a man aged 50 to 59 who received an inactivated influenza vaccine.

V usage is TRBV12-3 or TRBV12-4 and J usage is TRBJ2-7; 10 bases are a match to TRBD2. Trimming removed 3 bases from V and 6 bases from J; junction bases left unmatched: 5. The CDR3 is 14 residues long. In nucleotides, the CDR3 is TGTGCCAGCAGTTTCACAGCGGGGGGGCTCGAGCAGTACTTC. Amino acid sequence: CASSFTAGGLEQYF.

The chain uses TRBV7-2 and TRBJ2-3; 11 bases are shared with TRBD2. In germline, CDR1 is SGHTA, CDR2 FQGNSA. The CDR3 is 15 residues long. J gave up 5 bases and V 2 bases, and 3 bases lay outside the gene matches. This CDR3 reads CASSLTGLAVDTQYF. The DNA of the CDR3 is TGTGCCAGCAGCTTAACGGGACTAGCGGTAGATACGCAGTATTTT.

This clonotype was picked up a small number of times. This chain links TRBV20-1 with TRBJ1-1; perhaps TRBD1 as D (6 bases). From germline, CDR1 is DFQATT and CDR2 SNEGSKA (reference sequence). The CDR3 is 11 amino acids. CDR3 sequence: CTARGGTEAFF. DNA for the CDR3: TGCACCGCAAGGGGGGGCACTGAAGCTTTCTTT.

This clonotype was counted only a few times. The chain has TRBV3-1 and TRBJ2-1; no definite D call. CDR3 length: 15 residues. Germline V gene sequence: CDR1 LGHDT, CDR2 YNNKEL (reference sequence). Trimming pared 2 bases from V and 7 bases from J, leaving 15 bases between. The CDR3 sequence is CASSQHVGGTNEQFF. The CDR3 DNA follows: TGTGCCAGCAGCCAACACGTCGGCGGTACGAATGAGCAGTTCTTC.

This chain links TRBV10-2 with TRBJ2-1, with 8 nucleotides matching TRBD1. After removal of 8 bases from V and 11 bases from J, the junction contained 17 bases not matched to a gene. The CDR3 extends over 15 amino acids. Germline V CDR1 and CDR2: WSHSY, SAAADI. The CDR3 DNA reads as TGCGCCAGCCAGCCGACTCGGACAGGGTGGGGTAAGCAGTTCTTC. Its translation: CASQPTRTGWGKQFF.

This clonotype was found a few times. Its ends do not fully match the called genes, so a read error is possible. V usage is TRBV25-1 and J usage is TRBJ2-1; 9 bases align to TRBD1. The CDR3 is 16 amino acids. The V gene's germline CDR1 is MGHDK and CDR2 SYGVNS. This CDR3 is CASTTWGTGLYNEQFF. The CDR3 coding sequence is TGTGCCAGCACTACATGGGGGACAGGGCTTTACAATGAACAGTTCTTC.

This clonotype was seen only a few times. The chain couples TRBV4-3 to TRBJ2-1; D gene unclear. The CDR3 consists of 16 residues. The germline V and J ends were trimmed by 4 bases and 4 bases, with 17 bases remaining between them. Germline CDR1 and CDR2: LGHNA and YSLEER. As DNA, the CDR3 is TGCGCCAGCAGCCTCATGGGTTCTAGGAAGTACAATGAGCAGTTCTTC. Its protein is CASSLMGSRKYNEQFF.

This clonotype was counted many times. The V call is TRBV12-3 or TRBV12-4, the J call TRBJ2-1, with D hard to call. Trimming cost V 5 bases and J 9 bases, with 14 bases left between them. The CDR3 has 13 amino acids. The CDR3 DNA follows: TGTGCCAGCAGTCCAGCTGGAATGGGTGAGCAGTTCTTC. Translating gives CASSPAGMGEQFF.

The CDR3 loop reads CATGGQERPGELFF. The CDR3 bases are TGTGCCACTGGGGGGCAGGAACGGCCCGGGGAGCTGTTTTTT. V usage is TRBV27 and J usage is TRBJ2-2; either TRBD1 or TRBD2 may supply D (6 bases each). Germline CDR1 reads MNHEY; CDR2 reads SMNVEV (reference sequence). Trimming pared 10 bases from V and 6 bases from J, leaving 18 bases between. This CDR3 has 14 residues.

This clonotype was seen more than once but under ten times. The chain is built from TRBV6-2 or TRBV6-3 and TRBJ1-1; no clear D. Per germline, CDR1 MNHEY and CDR2 SVGEGT. The germline V and J ends were trimmed by 0 bases and 6 bases, with 5 bases remaining between them. The CDR3 totals 12 residues. The CDR3: CASSYSLAEAFF. CDR3 bases: TGTGCCAGCAGTTACTCGTTGGCTGAAGCTTTCTTT.

The V call is TRBV12-3 or TRBV12-4, the J call TRBJ1-4, with 10 bases aligning to TRBD1. V was clipped by 6 bases and J by 15 bases; unmatched bases: 4. The CDR3 sequence is 11 residues long. Here the CDR3 reads CASSPGTGVFF. CDR3 DNA: TGTGCCAGCAGCCCCGGGACAGGGGTGTTTTTT.

This clonotype has just a few counts. The limits of the CDR3 on the DNA are not certain, so only TCRdb's listed CDR3 is given. V gene TRBV12-3 or TRBV12-4 combines with J gene TRBJ1-6. The CDR3 is made up of 15 amino acids, end residues included. This CDR3 reads CASSSSSSYNSPLHF.

The V call is TRBV20-1, the J call TRBJ2-1; D uncertain. The length of the CDR3 is 13 residues. CDR1 is DFQATT and CDR2 is SNEGSKA in the germline V gene (reference sequence). The V end was cut by 3 bases, the J end by 2 bases, with 8 bases between. The CDR3 is CSASWGPYNEQFF. Written as DNA, the CDR3 is TGCAGTGCTAGTTGGGGTCCCTACAATGAGCAGTTCTTC.

The genes are TRBV4-2 and TRBJ2-7; D could derive from TRBD1 or TRBD2 (5 bases each). The CDR3 is made up of 15 amino acids. The V gene lost 2 bases and the J gene lost 5 bases, with 16 bases spanning the gap. Germline values: CDR1 LGHNA, CDR2 YNFKEQ. The CDR3 spells CASSQRGRVGDEQYF. The CDR3 DNA follows: TGTGCCAGCAGCCAAAGGGGCCGGGTCGGGGACGAGCAGTACTTC.

This clonotype has only a few counts. V and J are TRBV9 and TRBJ1-2; TRBD1 is a possible D gene (5 bases). The CDR3 spans 15 residues. The germline gives CDR1 SGDLS, CDR2 YYNGEE. Trimming left V 0 bases short and J 4 bases short, with 13 bases between. The CDR3 sequence is CASSVDFGTGYGYTF. The CDR3 coding sequence is TGTGCCAGCAGCGTAGACTTTGGGACGGGCTATGGCTACACCTTC.

This clonotype was seen a handful of times. This chain joins TRBV3-1 and TRBJ2-5, with D possibly being TRBD1 or TRBD2 (5 bases each). Germline CDR1 reads LGHDT; CDR2 reads YNNKEL (reference sequence). With 2 bases removed from V and 1 base from J, the gap between germline ends came to 23 bases. This CDR3 spans 19 amino acids. CDR3 sequence reads: CASSQTPTRVGGVQETQYF. For the CDR3, the DNA is TGTGCCAGCAGCCAAACACCGACGCGTGTTGGGGGTGTCCAAGAGACCCAGTACTTC.

This clonotype was detected only a few times. This rearrangement joins TRBV12-3 or TRBV12-4 to TRBJ2-3, with 8 bases fitting TRBD2. J lost 5 bases, V lost 6 bases, and 10 bases had no gene match. This CDR3 spans 15 amino acids. CDR3 region: CASSPRLAHKDTQYF. The CDR3 nucleotides are TGTGCCAGCAGCCCTCGACTAGCGCATAAAGATACGCAGTATTTT.

This clonotype was found a few times. V gene TRBV6-2 or TRBV6-3 combines with J gene TRBJ2-1, with TRBD2 identical over 10 bases. V shed 0 bases, J shed 6 bases, and the junction held 11 bases outside the gene matches. This CDR3 spans 18 amino acids. Germline V gene lookup returns CDR1 MNHEY and CDR2 SVGEGT. In DNA, the CDR3 is TGTGCCAGCAGTTACTCCTTTTCCCCCACTAGCGGGACCAATGAGCAGTTCTTC. This gives the protein CASSYSFSPTSGTNEQFF.

The gene calls are TRBV7-2 and TRBJ2-7; 7 bases align to TRBD2. Trimming at V came to 1 base and at J to 6 bases, leaving 6 bases not matched to a gene. Germline values: CDR1 SGHTA, CDR2 FQGNSA. There are 14 residues in the CDR3. CDR3 sequence (DNA): TGTGCCAGCAGCTTAGATGGGGGGGTGGGCGAGCAGTACTTC. Translation gives CASSLDGGVGEQYF.

This clonotype was detected many times. The V gene is TRBV3-1, the J gene TRBJ2-1; TRBD2 matches at 12 bases. The CDR3 has 20 residues. The germline gives CDR1 LGHDT, CDR2 YNNKEL (reference sequence). V was pared by 0 bases and J by 7 bases, with 16 bases of the junction left unmatched. The CDR3 DNA reads TGTGCCAGCAGCCAAGATCGGCTAGCGGGGGGGCCTAAATCCCTAAATGAGCAGTTCTTC. Translation: CASSQDRLAGGPKSLNEQFF.

This clonotype was observed a few times. V usage is TRBV28 and J usage is TRBJ1-6; the D is unclear. The V gene's germline CDR1 is MDHEN and CDR2 SYDVKM. V lost 7 bases and J 7 bases, leaving 11 bases between the germline ends. The CDR3 runs to 13 residues. The CDR3 here is CASTSGPNSPLHF. Written as DNA, the CDR3 is TGTGCCAGCACATCGGGCCCCAATTCACCCCTCCACTTT. Supplemented by reference TRBV28 and TRBJ1-6, the full variable domain reads DVKVTQSSRYLVKRTGEKVFLECVQDMDHENMFWYRQDPGLGLRLIYFSYDVKMKEKGDIPEGYSVSREKKERFSLILESASTNQTSMYLCASTSGPNSPLHFGNGTRLTVT.

About this clonotype itself: This sequence may be a read error, since a much larger clone differs from it by one base. This chain connects TRBV20-1 to TRBJ2-1; TRBD2 is a possible D gene (5 bases). Trimming removed 5 bases at V and 6 bases at J, with 11 bases between. This CDR3 has 12 amino acids. Germline values: CDR1 DFQATT, CDR2 SNEGSKA (reference sequence). Here the CDR3 reads CSAGRAANEQFF. Written as DNA, the CDR3 is TGCAGTGCTGGTCGAGCGGCCAATGAGCAGTTCTTC.

This clonotype was detected only a few times. The gene calls are TRBV3-1 and TRBJ1-6; the D is unclear. This CDR3 spans 14 amino acids. V was trimmed by 0 bases and J by 10 bases, leaving 10 bases between them. Germline loops: CDR1 LGHDT, CDR2 YNNKEL (reference sequence). CDR3 protein: CASSQDQGRSPLHF. CDR3 bases: TGTGCCAGCAGCCAAGATCAAGGGCGCTCACCCCTCCACTTT.

This chain connects TRBV28 to TRBJ2-7; 14 positions match TRBD2. CDR1 is MDHEN, CDR2 SYDVKM, per germline. This CDR3 region has 17 residues. V was pared by 2 bases and J by 8 bases, with 11 bases of the junction left unmatched. This CDR3 is CASSLLAGTSGGAQQYF. The CDR3 DNA is TGTGCCAGCAGTTTACTTGCCGGGACTAGCGGGGGAGCGCAGCAGTACTTC.

V gene TRBV15 combines with J gene TRBJ2-7; D is perhaps TRBD1 (6 bases). From germline, CDR1 is LNHNV and CDR2 YYDKDF (reference sequence). CDR3 length: 15 amino acids. V lost 5 bases and J lost 2, with 16 bases in between. The CDR3 DNA is TGTGCCACCAGCCGGGGTGGGACACCGACCTACGAGCAGTACTTC. Its protein product is CATSRGGTPTYEQYF. Full variable domain (outside the CDR3, taken from reference TRBV15 and TRBJ2-7): DAMVIQNPRYQVTQFGKPVTLSCSQTLNHNVMYWYQQKSSQAPKLLFHYYDKDFNNEADTPDNFQSRRPNTSFCFLDIRSPGLGDTAMYLCATSRGGTPTYEQYFGPGTRLTVT.

This clonotype was recorded at least ten times. The CDR3, as DNA: TGCAGTGCTACCCCGGGAAATTCACCCCTCCACTTT. Translated: CSATPGNSPLHF. The chain joins TRBV20-1 to TRBJ1-6; D gene uncertain. Germline loops: CDR1 DFQATT, CDR2 SNEGSKA (reference sequence). The CDR3 covers 12 residues. Trimming took 4 bases from V and 7 from J, leaving 8 bases between them.

This clonotype was counted ten times or more. V and J are TRBV7-2 and TRBJ2-1; TRBD1 matches 10 bases. CDR1 is SGHTA, CDR2 FQGNSA, per germline. The CDR3 contains 15 residues. J was trimmed by 7 bases and V by 3 bases; bases with no gene match: 6. The CDR3 sequence: CASSLGQGLGNEQFF. CDR3 coding DNA: TGTGCCAGCAGCTTGGGACAGGGGTTGGGAAATGAGCAGTTCTTC.